This TCR delta chain comes out of a study of γδ T cells in repeated Plasmodium falciparum infection (dated by TCRdb to 2020 to 2022). Describing the broader study: The natural-infection arm enrolled Malian children exposed to intense seasonal malaria transmission, compared against age and gender matched Australian children. Several malaria-naive U.S. adults underwent four controlled human malaria infections by bites from P. falciparum NF54-infected Anopheles stephensi mosquitoes over about 640 days. Samples from controlled-infection subjects were taken at baseline, right before selected infections, and 21 days after each infection. Malian gammadelta TCR repertoires were analysed cross-sectionally during no-transmission periods and longitudinally across acute febrile malaria episodes. In the study, the shaping of the human gammadelta T cell repertoire by repeated Plasmodium falciparum infection was examined using natural infection in Mali and controlled human malaria infection. What the work shows at the level of the full study, not this receptor alone: Waves of new clonotype selection in Vdelta2-negative, largely Vdelta1+, gammadelta TCR repertoires appeared to be driven by repeated controlled infections. A highly stable polyclonal repertoire over time and infection, with many inter-individual overlapping TCRgamma sequences, was shown by Vgamma9/Vdelta2+ TCR repertoires. The Malian cohort was drawn from a small rural village made up mostly of one ethnic group, which limits generalizability. Vdelta2-negative gammadelta TCR repertoires from Malian children appeared more clonally expanded, less diverse and less shared than those of Australian children. The controlled-infection cohort was small, limiting analysis of inter-individual variability in gammadelta T cell responses.

Library creation used multiplex PCR. Sequencing was carried out with an Illumina MiSeq. Every sorted gammadelta T cell sample had both its TCR gamma (TRG) and TCR delta (TRD) chains sequenced. On the study's bioinformatics: The repertoire analyses used clonotype tree plots, the accumulated frequency of the top 20 clonotypes, and diversity index (DI) and D75 metrics. TCRdb reprocessed the public data with the CATT caller; entries with the same nucleotide sequence were combined afterwards. TCRdb, not the original authors, processed these V and J calls. A total of 80,000 to 95,000 delta-chain clones appear in this sample, more than 1.4% of them only once. Around 8.3% of the sample belongs to the ten largest clones. CDR1 and CDR2 were assigned from the germline V gene as TSWWSYY and QGS. The CDR3 spans 19 residues, from the cysteine through the phenylalanine. Only the CDR3 part of the read is kept: 57 bases, read in frame from the first base. Unmatched junction bases come to 13, with V trimmed by 0 bases and J by 4 bases.

In the case of this clone: It lacks a known antigen. This DNA translates differently at residue 8 from the TCRdb protein, which is that of a much larger clone; a read error is likely, and the protein shown is the DNA's own translation.

Vgamma9/Vdelta2+ and Vdelta2-negative gammadelta T cell populations were flow-sorted from peripheral blood mononuclear cells for bulk TCR repertoire analysis. The sample consisted of gamma-delta T cells from blood. This clonotype originated in a pool of human donors (malaria-infected and uninfected, not separated). The V and J genes are TRDV1 and TRDJ1, with TRDD3 identical over 11 junction bases. TCRdb does not report a J gene; here it was assigned by matching the DNA to germline references. The DNA sequence is as follows: TGTGCTCTTGGGGAACTGGGTCCTTGGGGGATACGAGACGGCGATAAACTCATCTTT. Translation gives CALGELGPWGIRDGDKLIF.